The text below deals with one T cell receptor beta chain. Its specificity is unknown. Sample treatment: oral pan-JAK inhibitor, 5-10 mg twice daily. The data are from a study of CD8+ T cells in alopecia areata. RNA extraction and reverse transcription yielded cDNA as sequencing template. The repertoire was sequenced with immunoSEQ multiplex PCR; TCRdb's copy has only in-frame clones and lacks some. The table lists 120,000 or so clones, approximately 60% of them singletons. Study findings and constraints: Scalp clonality decreased significantly with tofacitinib, and so did expanded CD8+ clones among the top 100.

The CDR3 loop spans 16 amino acids. V lost 4 bases and J 0 bases, leaving 15 bases between the germline ends. Looked up from germline, CDR1 is SGDLS and CDR2 is YYNGEE. This material consisted of CD4+ T cells sorted from blood, taken at week 4, from a patient treated with tofacitinib. The chain carries TRBV9 and TRBJ2-3; D is possibly TRBD1 or TRBD2 (5 bases each). The sequence was obtained from a human donor with alopecia areata. The CDR3 DNA reads as TGTGCCAGCAGCCCATCGTCGGGACGTAGCACAGATACGCAGTATTTT. Amino acid sequence: CASSPSSGRSTDTQYF.